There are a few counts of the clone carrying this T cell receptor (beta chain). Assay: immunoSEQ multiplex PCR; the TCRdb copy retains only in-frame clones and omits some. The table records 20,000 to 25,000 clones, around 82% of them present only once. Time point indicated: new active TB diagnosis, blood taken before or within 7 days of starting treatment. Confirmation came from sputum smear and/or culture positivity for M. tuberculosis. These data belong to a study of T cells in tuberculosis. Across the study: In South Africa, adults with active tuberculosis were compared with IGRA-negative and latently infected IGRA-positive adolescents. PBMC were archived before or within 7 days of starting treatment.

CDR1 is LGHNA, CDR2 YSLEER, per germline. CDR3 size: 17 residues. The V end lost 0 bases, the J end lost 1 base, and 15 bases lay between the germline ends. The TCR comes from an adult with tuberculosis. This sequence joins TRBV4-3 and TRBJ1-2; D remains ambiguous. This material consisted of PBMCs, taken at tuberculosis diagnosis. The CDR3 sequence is CASSQDESGEYNYGYTF. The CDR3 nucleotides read TGCGCCAGCAGCCAAGATGAGTCAGGCGAGTATAACTATGGCTACACCTTC.